This T cell receptor (beta chain) stems from a study of T cell repertoires in cytomegalovirus infection. Study-wide results and limits: Using cumulative public TCR beta family frequency, the authors identified those who carried CMV together with the relevant HLA.

The V and J ends lost 5 bases and 0 bases respectively, with 14 bases between them. The CDR3 contains 16 residues. Germline V gene lookup returns CDR1 SGHAT and CDR2 FQNNGV. In TCRdb, the reads were re-called with MiXCR into one record per CDR3 protein. The profile shows about 120,000 distinct CDR3 sequences, around 10% of them singletons. This clonotype has at least ten counts. Its antigen is currently unknown. This receptor was taken from a human donor in good health (CMV status not recorded). Some clones in this sample may be carry-over from other donors' samples. The rearrangement joins TRBV11-2 to TRBJ1-3; D gene ambiguous. Material for sequencing was PBMCs, sequenced either directly or after in vitro stimulation (not recorded which). The CDR3, as DNA: TGTGCCAGCAGCCCCTGGCTACAAAGCTCTGGAAACACCATATATTTT. It is translated as CASSPWLQSSGNTIYF.